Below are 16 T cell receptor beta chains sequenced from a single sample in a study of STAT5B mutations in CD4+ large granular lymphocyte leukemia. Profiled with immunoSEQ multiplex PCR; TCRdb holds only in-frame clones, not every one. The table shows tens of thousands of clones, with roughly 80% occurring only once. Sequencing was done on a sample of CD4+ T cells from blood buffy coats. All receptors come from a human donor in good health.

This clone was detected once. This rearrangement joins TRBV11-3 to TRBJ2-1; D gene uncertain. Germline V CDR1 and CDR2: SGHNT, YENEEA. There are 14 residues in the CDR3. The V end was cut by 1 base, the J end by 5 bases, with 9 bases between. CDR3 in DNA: TGTGCCAGCAGCTTAGGGCAGCTAGACAATGAGCAGTTCTTC. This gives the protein CASSLGQLDNEQFF.

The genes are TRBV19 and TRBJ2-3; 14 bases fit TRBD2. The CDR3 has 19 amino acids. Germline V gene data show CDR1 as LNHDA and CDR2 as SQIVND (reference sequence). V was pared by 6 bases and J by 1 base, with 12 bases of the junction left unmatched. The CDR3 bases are TGTGCCAGTAGCCCTGGGACTAGCGGGAGTATTGGGGGCACAGATACGCAGTATTTT. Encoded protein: CASSPGTSGSIGGTDTQYF.

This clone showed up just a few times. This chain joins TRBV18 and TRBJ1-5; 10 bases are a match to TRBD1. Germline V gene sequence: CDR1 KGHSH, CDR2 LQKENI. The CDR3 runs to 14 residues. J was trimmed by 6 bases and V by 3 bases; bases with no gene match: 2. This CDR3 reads CASSPGQGLQPQHF. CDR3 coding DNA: TGTGCCAGCTCACCGGGACAGGGGCTTCAGCCCCAGCATTTT.

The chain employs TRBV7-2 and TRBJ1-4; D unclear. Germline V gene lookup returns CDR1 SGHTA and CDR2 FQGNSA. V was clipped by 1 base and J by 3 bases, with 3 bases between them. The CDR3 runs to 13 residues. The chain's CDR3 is CASSLGPNEKLFF. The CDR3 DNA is TGTGCCAGCAGCTTAGGACCTAATGAAAAACTGTTTTTT.

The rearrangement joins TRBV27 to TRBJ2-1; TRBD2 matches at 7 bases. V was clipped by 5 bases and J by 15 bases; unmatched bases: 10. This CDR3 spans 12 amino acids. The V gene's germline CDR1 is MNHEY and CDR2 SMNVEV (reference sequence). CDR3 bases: TGTGCCAGCAGTCCCCAGGAGGGACTATGGTTCTTC. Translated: CASSPQEGLWFF.

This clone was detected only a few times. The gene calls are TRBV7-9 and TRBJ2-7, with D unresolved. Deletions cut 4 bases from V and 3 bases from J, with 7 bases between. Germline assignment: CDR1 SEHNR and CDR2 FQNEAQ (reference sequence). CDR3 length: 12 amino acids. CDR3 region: CASSSNYYEQYF. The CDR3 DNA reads TGTGCCAGCAGCTCCAACTACTACGAGCAGTACTTC.

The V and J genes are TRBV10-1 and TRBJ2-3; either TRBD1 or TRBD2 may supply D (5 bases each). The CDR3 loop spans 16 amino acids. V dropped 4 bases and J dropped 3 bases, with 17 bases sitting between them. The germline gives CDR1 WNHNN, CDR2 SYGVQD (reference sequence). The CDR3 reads CASSVGPGEVTDTQYF. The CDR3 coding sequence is TGCGCCAGCAGTGTGGGACCCGGAGAGGTAACAGATACGCAGTATTTT.

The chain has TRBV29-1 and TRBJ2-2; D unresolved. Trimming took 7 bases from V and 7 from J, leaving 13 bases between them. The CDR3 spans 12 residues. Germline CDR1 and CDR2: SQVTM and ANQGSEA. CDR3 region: CSAYRSGGELFF. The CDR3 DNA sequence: TGCAGCGCCTACAGATCCGGCGGGGAGCTGTTTTTT.

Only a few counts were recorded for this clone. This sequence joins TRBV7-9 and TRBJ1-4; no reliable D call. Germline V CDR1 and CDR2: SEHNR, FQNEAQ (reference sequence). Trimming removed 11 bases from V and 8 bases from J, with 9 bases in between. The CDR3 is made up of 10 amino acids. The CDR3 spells CAAGGEKLFF. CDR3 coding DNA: TGTGCCGCAGGAGGAGAAAAACTGTTTTTT.

The CDR3 nucleotides are TGTGCCATCAGTGATTCGGGGAATGCACAAGAGACCCAGTACTTC. Translation gives CAISDSGNAQETQYF. The rearrangement joins TRBV10-3 to TRBJ2-5; a weak D match, TRBD2 (5 bases). V gave up 3 bases and J gave up 2 bases, with 13 bases separating them. The CDR3 totals 15 residues. Germline CDR1 and CDR2: ENHRY and SYGVKD.

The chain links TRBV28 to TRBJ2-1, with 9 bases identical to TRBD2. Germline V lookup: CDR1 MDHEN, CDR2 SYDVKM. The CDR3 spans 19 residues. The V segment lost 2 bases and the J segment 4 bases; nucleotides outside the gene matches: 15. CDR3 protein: CASSLTGLAGPSEYNEQFF. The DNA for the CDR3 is TGTGCCAGCAGTTTAACTGGGCTAGCGGGGCCGTCAGAGTACAATGAGCAGTTCTTC.

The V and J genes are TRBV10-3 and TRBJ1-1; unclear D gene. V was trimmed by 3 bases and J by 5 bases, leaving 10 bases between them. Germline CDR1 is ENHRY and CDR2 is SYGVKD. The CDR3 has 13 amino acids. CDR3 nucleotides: TGTGCCATCAGTGATCGGGGTTTGACTGAAGCTTTCTTT. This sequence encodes CAISDRGLTEAFF.

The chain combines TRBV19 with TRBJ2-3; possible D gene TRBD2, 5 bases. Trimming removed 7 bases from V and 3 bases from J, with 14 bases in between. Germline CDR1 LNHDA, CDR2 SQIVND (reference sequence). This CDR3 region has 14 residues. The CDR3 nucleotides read TGTGCCAGTAACCCCATGGCGGGTACAGATACGCAGTATTTT. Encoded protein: CASNPMAGTDTQYF.

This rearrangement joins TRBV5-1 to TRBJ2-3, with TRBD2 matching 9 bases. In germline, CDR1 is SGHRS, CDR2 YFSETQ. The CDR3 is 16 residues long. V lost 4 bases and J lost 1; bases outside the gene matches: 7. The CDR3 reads CASSQVAGVGTDTQYF. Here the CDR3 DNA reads TGCGCCAGCAGCCAAGTAGCGGGAGTTGGCACAGATACGCAGTATTTT.

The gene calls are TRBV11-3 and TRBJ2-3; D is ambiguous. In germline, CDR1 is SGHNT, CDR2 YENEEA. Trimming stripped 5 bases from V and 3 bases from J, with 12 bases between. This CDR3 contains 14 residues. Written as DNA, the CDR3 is TGTGCCAGCAGCCCGCAGGACCCTACAGATACGCAGTATTTT. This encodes CASSPQDPTDTQYF.

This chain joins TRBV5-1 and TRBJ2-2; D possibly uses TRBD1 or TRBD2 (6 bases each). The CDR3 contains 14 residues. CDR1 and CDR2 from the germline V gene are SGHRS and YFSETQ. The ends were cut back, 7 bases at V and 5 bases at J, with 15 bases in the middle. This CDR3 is CASRPGADTGELFF. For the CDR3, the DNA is TGCGCCAGCCGACCGGGGGCGGATACCGGGGAGCTGTTTTTT.